This TCR beta chain was identified in a study of T cell responses to AZD1222 COVID-19 vaccine. General study results and limits: Along spike, vaccine-associated CD4 TCRs were found throughout, with dominance at 160-218 and 743-854.

Of note for this clone: Its antigen is unidentified.

This table comes from immunoSEQ multiplex PCR, and its TCRdb copy is limited to in-frame clones, with some not included. This repertoire shows approximately 160,000 clones, 90% to 95% found once; its top ten account for approximately 5.3%. The starting material was peripheral blood, obtained on day 0 of AZD1222 vaccination. The sequence was collected from an adult in good health.

The CDR3 is CASSLQGNEQFF. CDR3 coding DNA: TGCGCCAGCAGCTTGCAGGGGAATGAGCAGTTCTTC. The chain has TRBV5-1 and TRBJ2-1; tentative D call: TRBD1 (6 bases). The CDR3 contains 12 residues. The V end lost 1 base, the J end lost 7 bases, and 6 bases lay between the germline ends. CDR1 is SGHRS, CDR2 YFSETQ, per germline.